This TCR beta chain was documented in a study of cytomegalovirus exposure and HLA in healthy donors. Study-wide results and caveats: Reports described diagnosis of cytomegalovirus status by the classifier as highly specific and sensitive. The majority of TCR sequences were rare, yet some public TCRs appeared in many donors.

Clones were read by immunoSEQ multiplex PCR, and TCRdb kept only the in-frame ones, dropping some. The data contain around 180,000 clones, about 83% of them seen just once; the ten biggest clones take up about 1.5%. The CDR3 sequence is 14 residues long. V dropped 6 bases and J dropped 6; count of bases not matched to a gene: 6. Germline V gene data show CDR1 as LNHDA and CDR2 as SQIVND (reference sequence). This clone was counted only a few times. Its target is not known. The sample comprised PBMCs. V is TRBV19 and J is TRBJ2-2; TRBD2 aligns across 8 bases. The receptor's source is a woman between 18 and 29 years old in good health and CMV-seronegative. The DNA of the CDR3 is TGTGCCAGTAGGGCGACTAGCGCCGCCGGGGAGCTGTTTTTT. As protein: CASRATSAAGELFF.